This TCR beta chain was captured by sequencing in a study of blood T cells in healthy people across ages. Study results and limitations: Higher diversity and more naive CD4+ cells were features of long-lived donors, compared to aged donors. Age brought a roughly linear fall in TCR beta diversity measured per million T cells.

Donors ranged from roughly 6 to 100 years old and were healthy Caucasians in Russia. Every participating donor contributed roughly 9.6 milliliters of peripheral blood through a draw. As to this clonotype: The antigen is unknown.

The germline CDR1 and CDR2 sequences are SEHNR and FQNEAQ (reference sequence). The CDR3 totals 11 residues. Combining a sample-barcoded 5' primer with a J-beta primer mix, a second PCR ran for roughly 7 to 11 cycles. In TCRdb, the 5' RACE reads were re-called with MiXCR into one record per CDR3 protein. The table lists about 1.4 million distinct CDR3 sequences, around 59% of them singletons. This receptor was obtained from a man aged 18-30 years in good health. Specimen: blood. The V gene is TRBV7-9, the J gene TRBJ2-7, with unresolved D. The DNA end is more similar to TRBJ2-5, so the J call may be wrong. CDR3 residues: CASSAKGTQYF. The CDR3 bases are TGTGCCAGCAGCGCCAAAGGGACCCAGTACTTC.